This is a list of T cell receptor beta chains from one sample in a study of blood T cell repertoires in COVID-19. TCRdb's table, derived via immunoSEQ multiplex PCR, lists solely in-frame clones and lacks some. There are 250,000 to 400,000 clones in the sample; less than 85% occur only once, and 1.9% lies in the top ten. The source material was PBMCs or T cells enriched from blood (not recorded which). These receptor sequences come from a woman in her twenties or thirties who had been exposed to COVID-19. Both conserved end residues are part of each CDR3. The D gene is left open where the match is weak. Rows may omit the clone size; those that give it use once, few, many or a size class.

J gene: TRBJ2-2
D gene: TRBD1
V gene: TRBV18
clone size: few
CDR3 protein: CASSPRTGGDTGELFF
CDR3 DNA: TGTGCCAGCTCACCAAGGACAGGCGGTGACACCGGGGAGCTGTTTTTT

J gene: TRBJ1-2
D gene: TRBD1
V gene: TRBV2
clone size: -
CDR3 protein: CASRVQGTGYTF
CDR3 DNA: TGTGCCAGCAGGGTACAGGGGACTGGCTACACCTTC

J gene: TRBJ2-7
D gene: -
V gene: TRBV2
clone size: once
CDR3 protein: CASSEGPYEQYF
CDR3 DNA: TGTGCCAGCAGTGAGGGGCCCTACGAGCAGTACTTC

J gene: TRBJ1-1
D gene: -
V gene: TRBV5-1
clone size: once
CDR3 protein: CASSRDRNTEAFF
CDR3 DNA: TGCGCCAGCAGTCGCGACAGGAACACTGAAGCTTTCTTT

J gene: TRBJ2-7
D gene: TRBD2
V gene: TRBV3-1/TRBV3-2
clone size: -
CDR3 protein: CASSQSGGFSYEQYF
CDR3 DNA: TGTGCCAGCAGCCAGAGCGGGGGATTTTCCTACGAGCAGTACTTC

J gene: TRBJ2-1
D gene: TRBD2
V gene: TRBV30
clone size: -
CDR3 protein: CAWTGLAGSYNEQFF
CDR3 DNA: TGTGCCTGGACCGGACTAGCGGGTTCCTACAATGAGCAGTTCTTC

J gene: TRBJ1-1
D gene: -
V gene: TRBV28
clone size: many
CDR3 protein: CASSLRQLHEAFF
CDR3 DNA: TGTGCCAGCAGTTTGCGACAGCTCCACGAAGCTTTCTTT

J gene: TRBJ1-3
D gene: -
V gene: TRBV3-1/TRBV3-2
clone size: -
CDR3 protein: CASSQDSGFTGNTIYF
CDR3 DNA: TGTGCCAGCAGCCAAGATTCGGGGTTTACTGGAAACACCATATATTTT

J gene: TRBJ1-1
D gene: -
V gene: TRBV30
clone size: -
CDR3 protein: CAWNLQYEAFF
CDR3 DNA: TGTGCCTGGAATCTACAGTATGAAGCTTTCTTT

J gene: TRBJ2-7
D gene: -
V gene: TRBV6-4
clone size: once
CDR3 protein: CASHGADEQYF
CDR3 DNA: TGTGCCAGCCATGGGGCTGACGAGCAGTACTTC

J gene: TRBJ2-5
D gene: TRBD2
V gene: TRBV28
clone size: -
CDR3 protein: CASSSVRLAVGQETQYF
CDR3 DNA: TGTGCCAGCAGTTCTGTCAGACTAGCGGTGGGTCAAGAGACCCAGTACTTC

J gene: TRBJ1-2
D gene: TRBD1
V gene: TRBV28
clone size: -
CDR3 protein: CASSSRTGSNGYTF
CDR3 DNA: TGTGCCAGCAGTTCACGGACAGGGTCAAATGGCTACACCTTC

J gene: TRBJ2-1
D gene: -
V gene: TRBV18
clone size: -
CDR3 protein: CASSPVGRGSYNEQFF
CDR3 DNA: TGTGCCAGCTCACCAGTTGGCAGGGGCTCCTACAATGAGCAGTTCTTC